The present entry profiles one T cell receptor beta chain with its context. Trimming took 4 bases from V and 0 from J, leaving 11 bases between them. In germline, CDR1 is SGHRS, CDR2 YFSETQ. The CDR3 consists of 15 residues. The data were obtained in a study of blood T cell repertoires in COVID-19. The repertoire was sequenced with immunoSEQ multiplex PCR; TCRdb's copy has only in-frame clones and lacks some. The data show 300,000 to 350,000 clones, over 75% seen once. V is TRBV5-1 and J is TRBJ1-3; TRBD1 might be the D (6 bases). The receptor was derived from a man aged 25-40 years who had recovered from COVID-19. Sequenced sample: PBMCs or T cells enriched from blood (not recorded which). The DNA of the CDR3 is TGCGCCAGCAGCCCGACAGGCGTCTCTGGAAACACCATATATTTT. It is translated as CASSPTGVSGNTIYF.